This T cell receptor (beta chain) was captured in a study of cytomegalovirus exposure and HLA in healthy donors. Germline CDR1 is SGHNT and CDR2 is YYREEE (reference sequence). V lost 4 bases to trimming and J lost 5 bases; unmatched junction nucleotides: 7. This CDR3 has 17 amino acids. PCR was performed using 60 Vbeta and 13 Jbeta primers. The data were produced by immunoSEQ multiplex PCR, yet TCRdb's version contains in-frame clones alone and is incomplete. This sample yields some 180,000 clones, of which 65% to 90% are seen a single time; around 2.3% belongs to the top ten. This sequence was found in a male donor in good health and CMV-seronegative. The rearrangement joins TRBV5-4 to TRBJ2-1, with 15 bases that match TRBD2. Specimen: PBMCs. In DNA form, the CDR3 reads TGTGCCAGCAGCCCAGGTGGGACTAGCGGGGGGCACAATGAGCAGTTCTTC. Its translation is CASSPGGTSGGHNEQFF.